This is a list of T cell receptor beta chains from one sample in a study of cytomegalovirus exposure and HLA in healthy donors. Assay: immunoSEQ multiplex PCR; the TCRdb copy retains only in-frame clones and omits some. The sample has approximately 200,000 clones, over 75% seen once. What was sequenced was PBMCs. The receptors derive from a girl aged 2-10 years in good health and CMV-seronegative. Each CDR3 is given with its conserved first and last residue. Fields, in order: D gene, V gene, clone size, J gene, CDR3 protein, CDR3 DNA. A D gene is named only where the DNA matches it firmly. The size of a clone is reported for some rows only, either as once, few or many, or as a class for expanded clones.

.	TRBV6-4	.	TRBJ2-2	CASSAVGLPTGELFF	TGTGCCAGCAGTGCGGTCGGACTACCGACCGGGGAGCTGTTTTTT
.	TRBV4-1	.	TRBJ1-1	CASSQERPATEAFF	TGCGCCAGCAGCCAAGAGAGGCCAGCCACTGAAGCTTTCTTT
.	TRBV2	.	TRBJ1-4	CASSPGGTLFF	TGTGCCAGCAGTCCTGGAGGGACCCTGTTTTTT
TRBD1	TRBV10-3	once	TRBJ1-1	CAISESTGQGTEAFF	TGTGCCATCAGTGAGTCGACAGGGCAGGGCACTGAAGCTTTCTTT
.	TRBV25-1	.	TRBJ1-5	CASSGGGGQPQHF	TGTGCCAGCAGTGGAGGGGGTGGTCAGCCCCAGCATTTT
TRBD1	TRBV5-1	.	TRBJ2-2	CASSLGQGSGELFF	TGCGCCAGCAGCTTGGGACAGGGTAGCGGGGAGCTGTTTTTT
TRBD2	TRBV30	.	TRBJ2-1	CAWSLAGGPSDEQFF	TGTGCCTGGAGCCTAGCGGGAGGGCCCTCCGATGAGCAGTTCTTC
.	TRBV5-4	.	TRBJ1-5	CASSLRGTQPQHF	TGTGCCAGCAGCTTGAGAGGAACTCAGCCCCAGCATTTT
.	TRBV7-9	.	TRBJ1-1	CASSPGGMNTEAFF	TGTGCCAGCAGCCCGGGGGGAATGAACACTGAAGCTTTCTTT
.	TRBV25-1	.	TRBJ1-2	CASRGIRPGLDYGYTF	TGTGCCAGCAGGGGAATAAGACCAGGGCTTGACTATGGCTACACCTTC
.	TRBV14	.	TRBJ1-1	CASSQARGTDGAFF	TGTGCCAGCAGCCAAGCGCGGGGAACGGATGGAGCTTTCTTT
.	TRBV19	.	TRBJ2-5	CASSQMGGRETQYF	TGTGCCAGTAGCCAAATGGGGGGGCGAGAGACCCAGTACTTC
TRBD2	TRBV11-3	.	TRBJ2-7	CASSLDRLAREQYF	TGTGCCAGCAGCTTAGATCGACTAGCTCGCGAGCAGTACTTC
TRBD1	TRBV19	.	TRBJ1-1	CASSKGQAIVSTEAFF	TGTGCCAGTAGTAAGGGACAGGCGATTGTCAGCACTGAAGCTTTCTTT
TRBD1	TRBV7-9	.	TRBJ1-1	CASSLSVQGSTEAFF	TGTGCCAGCAGCTTATCGGTACAGGGGAGTACTGAAGCTTTCTTT
.	TRBV5-4	.	TRBJ2-1	CASSLLLSDPTNEQFF	TGTGCCAGCAGCTTGCTTCTGTCTGATCCTACCAATGAGCAGTTCTTC
.	TRBV9	.	TRBJ1-2	CASSEESLRHGYTF	TGTGCCAGCAGCGAGGAGTCCCTCCGACATGGCTACACCTTC
.	TRBV5-5	.	TRBJ1-2	CASSLRVLYGYTF	TGTGCCAGCAGCTTGAGAGTCCTCTATGGCTACACCTTC